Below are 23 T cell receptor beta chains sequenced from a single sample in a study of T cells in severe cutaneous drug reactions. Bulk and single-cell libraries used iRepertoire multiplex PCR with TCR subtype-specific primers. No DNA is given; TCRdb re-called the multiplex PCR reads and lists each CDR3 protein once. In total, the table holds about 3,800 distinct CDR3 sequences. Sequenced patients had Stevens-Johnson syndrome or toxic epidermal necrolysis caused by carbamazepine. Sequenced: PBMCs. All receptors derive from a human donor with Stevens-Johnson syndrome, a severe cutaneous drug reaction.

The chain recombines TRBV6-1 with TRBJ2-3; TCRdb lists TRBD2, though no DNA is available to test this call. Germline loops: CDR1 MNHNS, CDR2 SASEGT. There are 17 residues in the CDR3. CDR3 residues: CASSLLLAGGPTDTQYF.

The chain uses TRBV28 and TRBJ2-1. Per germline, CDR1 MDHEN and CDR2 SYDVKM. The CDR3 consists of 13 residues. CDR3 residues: CASSSGQLHEQFF. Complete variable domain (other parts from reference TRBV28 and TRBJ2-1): DVKVTQSSRYLVKRTGEKVFLECVQDMDHENMFWYRQDPGLGLRLIYFSYDVKMKEKGDIPEGYSVSREKKERFSLILESASTNQTSMYLCASSSGQLHEQFFGPGTRLTVL.

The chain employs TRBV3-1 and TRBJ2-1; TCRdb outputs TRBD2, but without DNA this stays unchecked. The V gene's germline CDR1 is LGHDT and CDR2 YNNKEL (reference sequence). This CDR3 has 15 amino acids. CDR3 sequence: CASSQGLLQFLSPFF.

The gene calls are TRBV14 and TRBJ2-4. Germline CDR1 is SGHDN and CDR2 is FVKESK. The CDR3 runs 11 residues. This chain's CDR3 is CASSSGPIQYF.

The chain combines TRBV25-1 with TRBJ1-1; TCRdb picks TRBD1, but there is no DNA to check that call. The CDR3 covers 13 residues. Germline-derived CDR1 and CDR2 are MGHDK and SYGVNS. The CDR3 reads CASSAGEGTEAFF.

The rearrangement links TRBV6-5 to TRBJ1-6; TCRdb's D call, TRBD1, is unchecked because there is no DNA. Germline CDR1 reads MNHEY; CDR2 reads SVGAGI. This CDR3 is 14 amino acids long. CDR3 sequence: CASTPGGANSPLHF.

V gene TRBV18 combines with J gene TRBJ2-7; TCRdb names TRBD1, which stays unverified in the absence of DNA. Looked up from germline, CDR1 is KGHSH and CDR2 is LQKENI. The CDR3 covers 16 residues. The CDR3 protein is CASSPAGGQATYEQYF.

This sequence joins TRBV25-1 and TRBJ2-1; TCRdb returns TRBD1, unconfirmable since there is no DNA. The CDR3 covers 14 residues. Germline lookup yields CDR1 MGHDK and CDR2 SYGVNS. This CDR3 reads CATRQTGLNNEQFF.

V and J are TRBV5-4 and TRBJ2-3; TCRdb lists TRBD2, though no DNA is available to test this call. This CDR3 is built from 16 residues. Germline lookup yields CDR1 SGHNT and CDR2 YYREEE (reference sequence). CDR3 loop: CASKLAGEWSTDTQYF.

CDR3 in amino acids: CASSYAETQYF. This chain connects TRBV6-2 or TRBV6-3 to TRBJ2-5. CDR1 and CDR2 from the germline V gene are MNHEY and SVGEGT. CDR3 length equals 11 residues.

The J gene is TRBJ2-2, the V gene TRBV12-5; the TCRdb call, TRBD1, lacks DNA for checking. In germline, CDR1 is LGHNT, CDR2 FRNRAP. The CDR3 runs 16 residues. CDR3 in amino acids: CASALTLNTLHRELFF.

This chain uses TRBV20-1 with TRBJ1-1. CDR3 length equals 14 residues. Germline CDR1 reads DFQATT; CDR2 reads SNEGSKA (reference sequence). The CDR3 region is CSARDSFSWTEAFF.

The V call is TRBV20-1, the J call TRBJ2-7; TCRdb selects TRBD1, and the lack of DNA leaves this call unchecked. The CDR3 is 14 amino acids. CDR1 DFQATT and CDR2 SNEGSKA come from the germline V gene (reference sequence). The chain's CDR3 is CSASRTGEEREQYF.

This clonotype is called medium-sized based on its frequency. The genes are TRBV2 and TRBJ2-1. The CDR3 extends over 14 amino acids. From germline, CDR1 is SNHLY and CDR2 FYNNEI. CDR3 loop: CASSEQGPNNEQFF.

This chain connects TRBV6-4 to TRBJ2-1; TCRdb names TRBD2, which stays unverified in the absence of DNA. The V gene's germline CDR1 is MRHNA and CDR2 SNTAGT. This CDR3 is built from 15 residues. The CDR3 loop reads CASSEGSGRADEQFF.

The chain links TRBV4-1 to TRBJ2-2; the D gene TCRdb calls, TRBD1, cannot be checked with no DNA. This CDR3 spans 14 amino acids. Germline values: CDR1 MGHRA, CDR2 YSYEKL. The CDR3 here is CASSRMGLAGELFF.

The chain's CDR3 is CASTSSGPYGYTF. The V gene is TRBV19, the J gene TRBJ1-2; the TRBD1 assignment by TCRdb is unverifiable without DNA. The CDR3 covers 13 residues. Germline loops: CDR1 LNHDA, CDR2 SQIVND (reference sequence). The full variable domain, rest sourced from reference TRBV19 and TRBJ1-2, is DGGITQSPKYLFRKEGQNVTLSCEQNLNHDAMYWYRQDPGQGLRLIYYSQIVNDFQKGDIAEGYSVSREKKESFPLTVTSAQKNPTAFYLCASTSSGPYGYTFGSGTRLTVV.

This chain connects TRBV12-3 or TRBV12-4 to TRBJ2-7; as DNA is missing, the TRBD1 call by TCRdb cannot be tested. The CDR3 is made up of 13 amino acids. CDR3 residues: CASSRRQTYEQYF.

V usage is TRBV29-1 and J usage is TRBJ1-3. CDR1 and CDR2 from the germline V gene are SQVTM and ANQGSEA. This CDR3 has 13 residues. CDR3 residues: CSVVEYPRNTIYF. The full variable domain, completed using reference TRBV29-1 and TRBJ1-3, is SAVISQKPSRDICQRGTSLTIQCQVDSQVTMMFWYRQQPGQSLTLIATANQGSEATYESGFVIDKFPISRPNLTFSTLTVSNMSPEDSSIYLCSVVEYPRNTIYFGEGSWLTVV.

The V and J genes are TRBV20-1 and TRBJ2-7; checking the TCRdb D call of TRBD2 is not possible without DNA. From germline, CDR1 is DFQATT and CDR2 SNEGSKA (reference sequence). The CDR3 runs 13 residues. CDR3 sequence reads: CSASVTLDYEQYF.

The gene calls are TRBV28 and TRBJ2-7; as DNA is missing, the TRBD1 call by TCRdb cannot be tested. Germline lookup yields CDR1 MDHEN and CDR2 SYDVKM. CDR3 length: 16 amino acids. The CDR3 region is CASSSRWGNHSYEQYF.

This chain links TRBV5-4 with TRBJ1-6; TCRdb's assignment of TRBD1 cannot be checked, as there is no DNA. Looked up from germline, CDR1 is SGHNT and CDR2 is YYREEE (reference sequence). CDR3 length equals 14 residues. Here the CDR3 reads CASSFGTVNSPLHF.

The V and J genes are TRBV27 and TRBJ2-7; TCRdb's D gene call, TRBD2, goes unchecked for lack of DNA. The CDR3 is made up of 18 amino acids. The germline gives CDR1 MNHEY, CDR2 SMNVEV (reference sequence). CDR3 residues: CASSTPGTSGRHPYEQYF.